This T cell receptor beta chain was observed in a study of blood T cell repertoires in COVID-19. The overall study: Acute-phase and convalescent COVID-19 samples originated in the United States, Italy and Spain. From T cells, B-cell-depleted T cells, or PBMCs came the material, which was cDNA or gDNA.

Study processing details: Reference gene primers were amplified, and this amplification served to estimate nucleated cell counts. Clones were read by immunoSEQ multiplex PCR, and TCRdb kept only the in-frame ones, dropping some. The DNA gave D and trimming, while V, J and clone size come from that table. Here the sample spans just under 90,000 clones, roughly 78% being singletons. The specimen sequenced was peripheral blood. The sequence was collected from a woman of 80 years or more with acute or convalescent COVID-19.

This CDR3 reads CASSQTGRTEAFF. The CDR3 bases are TGTGCCAGCTCGCAGACAGGGCGCACTGAAGCTTTCTTT. The rearrangement links TRBV18 to TRBJ1-1, with TRBD1 identical over 7 bases. The germline V gene encodes CDR1 KGHSH and CDR2 LQKENI. CDR3 length equals 13 residues. The trim removed 6 bases at V and 4 bases at J, leaving 5 bases unmatched.